This T cell receptor beta chain was sequenced in a study of cytomegalovirus exposure and HLA in healthy donors. Produced via immunoSEQ multiplex PCR; TCRdb's table is partial and in-frame only. The sample lists some 71,000 clones, around 93% occurring once. Trimming left V 6 bases short and J 4 bases short, with 9 bases between. Germline CDR1 and CDR2: DFQATT and SNEGSKA (reference sequence). CDR3 length: 11 residues. Sequenced material: PBMCs. This chain uses TRBV20-1 with TRBJ2-5; D is uncertain. The sequence came from a woman aged 18-29 years in good health and CMV-seronegative. Written as DNA, the CDR3 is TGCAGTGCCCCCGAGATAGAGACCCAGTACTTC. This codes for CSAPEIETQYF.